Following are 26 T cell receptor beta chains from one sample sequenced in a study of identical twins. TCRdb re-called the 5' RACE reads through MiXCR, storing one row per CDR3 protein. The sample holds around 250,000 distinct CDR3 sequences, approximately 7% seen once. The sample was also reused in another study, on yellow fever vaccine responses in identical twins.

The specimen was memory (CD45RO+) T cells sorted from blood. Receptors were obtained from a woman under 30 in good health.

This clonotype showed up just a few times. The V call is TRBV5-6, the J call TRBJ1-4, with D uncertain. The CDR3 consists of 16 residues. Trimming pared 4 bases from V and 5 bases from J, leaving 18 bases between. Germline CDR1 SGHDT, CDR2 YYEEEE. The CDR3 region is CASSQKQVPLNEKLFF. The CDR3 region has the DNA TGTGCCAGCAGCCAAAAGCAGGTGCCACTCAATGAAAAACTGTTTTTT.

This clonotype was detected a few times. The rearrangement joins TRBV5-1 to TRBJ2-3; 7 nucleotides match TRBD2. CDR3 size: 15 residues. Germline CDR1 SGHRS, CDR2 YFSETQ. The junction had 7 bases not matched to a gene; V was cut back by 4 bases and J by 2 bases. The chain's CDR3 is CASSTRGDNTDTQYF. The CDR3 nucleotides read TGCGCCAGCAGCACCCGGGGGGATAACACAGATACGCAGTATTTT.

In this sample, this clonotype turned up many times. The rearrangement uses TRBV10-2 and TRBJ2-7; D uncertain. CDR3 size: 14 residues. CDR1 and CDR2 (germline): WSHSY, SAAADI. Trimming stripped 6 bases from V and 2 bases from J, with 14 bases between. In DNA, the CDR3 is TGCGCCAGCAGCGAAGATGGCGGTACCTACGAGCAGTACTTC. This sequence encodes CASSEDGGTYEQYF.

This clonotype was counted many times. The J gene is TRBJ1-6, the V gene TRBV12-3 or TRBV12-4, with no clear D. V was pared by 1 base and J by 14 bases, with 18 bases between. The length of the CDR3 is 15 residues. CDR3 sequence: CASSLGGISDAALHF. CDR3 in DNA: TGTGCCAGCAGTTTAGGCGGGATTTCGGACGCTGCCCTCCACTTT.

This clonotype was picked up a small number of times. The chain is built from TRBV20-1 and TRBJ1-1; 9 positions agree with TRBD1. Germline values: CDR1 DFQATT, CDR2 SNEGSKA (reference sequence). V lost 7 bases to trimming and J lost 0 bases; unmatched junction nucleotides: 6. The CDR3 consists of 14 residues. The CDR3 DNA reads TGCAGTGTCCCGGGACAGGGCATGAACACTGAAGCTTTCTTT. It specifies CSVPGQGMNTEAFF.

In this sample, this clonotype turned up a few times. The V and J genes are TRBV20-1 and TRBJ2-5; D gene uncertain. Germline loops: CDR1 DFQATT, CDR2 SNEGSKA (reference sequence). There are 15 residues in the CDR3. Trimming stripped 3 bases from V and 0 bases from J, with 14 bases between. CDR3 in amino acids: CSASFLRNHQETQYF. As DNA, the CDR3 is TGCAGTGCTAGCTTTCTAAGGAACCACCAAGAGACCCAGTACTTC.

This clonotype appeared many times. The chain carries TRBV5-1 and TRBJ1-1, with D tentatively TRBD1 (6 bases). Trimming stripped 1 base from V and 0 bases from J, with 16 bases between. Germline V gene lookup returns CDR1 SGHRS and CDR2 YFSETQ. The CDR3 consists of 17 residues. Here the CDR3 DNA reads TGCGCCAGCAGCTTGCTTGGGGGCGGGAGTATGAACACTGAAGCTTTCTTT. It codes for CASSLLGGGSMNTEAFF.

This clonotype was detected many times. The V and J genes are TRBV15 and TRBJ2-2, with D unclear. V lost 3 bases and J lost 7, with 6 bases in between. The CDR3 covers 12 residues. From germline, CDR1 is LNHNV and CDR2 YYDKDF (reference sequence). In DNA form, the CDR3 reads TGTGCCACCAGCAGGAGGTTCGGGGAGCTGTTTTTT. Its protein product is CATSRRFGELFF.

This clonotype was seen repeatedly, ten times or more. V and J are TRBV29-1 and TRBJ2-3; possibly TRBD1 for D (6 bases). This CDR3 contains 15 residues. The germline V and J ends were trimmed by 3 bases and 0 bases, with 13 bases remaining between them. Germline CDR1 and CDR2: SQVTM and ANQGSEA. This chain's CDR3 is CSVEGAPGSTDTQYF. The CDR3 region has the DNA TGCAGCGTTGAGGGGGCGCCGGGCAGCACAGATACGCAGTATTTT.

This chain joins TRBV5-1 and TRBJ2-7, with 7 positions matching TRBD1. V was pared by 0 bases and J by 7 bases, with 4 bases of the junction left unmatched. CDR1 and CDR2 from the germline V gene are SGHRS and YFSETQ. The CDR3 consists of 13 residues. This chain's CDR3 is CASSLATGYEQYV. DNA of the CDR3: TGCGCCAGCAGCTTGGCGACAGGGTATGAGCAGTACGTC.

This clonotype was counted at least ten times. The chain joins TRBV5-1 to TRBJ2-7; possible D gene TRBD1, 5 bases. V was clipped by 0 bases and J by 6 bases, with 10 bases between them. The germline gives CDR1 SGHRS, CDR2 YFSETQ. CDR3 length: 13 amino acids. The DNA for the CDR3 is TGCGCCAGCAGCTTGGCAGGGCTGAGCGAGCAGTACGTC. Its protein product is CASSLAGLSEQYV.

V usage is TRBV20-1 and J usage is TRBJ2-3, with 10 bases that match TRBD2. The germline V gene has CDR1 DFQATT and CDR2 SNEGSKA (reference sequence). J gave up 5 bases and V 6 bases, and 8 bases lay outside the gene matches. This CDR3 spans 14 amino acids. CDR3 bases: TGCAGTGCAAAGGGGTCTAGCGGGAGAGATACGCAGTATTTT. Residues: CSAKGSSGRDTQYF.

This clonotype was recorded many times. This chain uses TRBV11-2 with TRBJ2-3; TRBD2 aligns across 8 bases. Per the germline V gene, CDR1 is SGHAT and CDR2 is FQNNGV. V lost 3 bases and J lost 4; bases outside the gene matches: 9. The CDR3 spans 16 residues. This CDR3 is CASSFDGGGPSDTQYF. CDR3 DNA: TGTGCCAGCAGCTTTGATGGCGGGGGGCCATCAGATACGCAGTATTTT. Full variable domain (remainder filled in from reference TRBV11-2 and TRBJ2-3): EAGVAQSPRYKIIEKRQSVAFWCNPISGHATLYWYQQILGQGPKLLIQFQNNGVVDDSQLPKDRFSAERLKGVDSTLKIQPAKLEDSAVYLCASSFDGGGPSDTQYFGPGTRLTVL.

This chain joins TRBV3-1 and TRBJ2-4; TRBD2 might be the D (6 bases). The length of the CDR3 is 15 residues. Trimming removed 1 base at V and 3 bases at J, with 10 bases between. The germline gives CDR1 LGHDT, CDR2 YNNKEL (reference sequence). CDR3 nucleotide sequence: TGTGCCAGCAGCCAAGGACTAGTGGTCAAAAACATTCAGTACTTC. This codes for CASSQGLVVKNIQYF.

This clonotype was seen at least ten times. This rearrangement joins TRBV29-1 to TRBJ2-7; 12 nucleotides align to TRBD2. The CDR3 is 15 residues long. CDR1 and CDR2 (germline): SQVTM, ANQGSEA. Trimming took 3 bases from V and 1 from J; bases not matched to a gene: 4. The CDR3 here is CSVELGTSGSYEQYF. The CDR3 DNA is TGCAGCGTTGAGTTAGGGACTAGCGGGTCCTACGAGCAGTACTTC.

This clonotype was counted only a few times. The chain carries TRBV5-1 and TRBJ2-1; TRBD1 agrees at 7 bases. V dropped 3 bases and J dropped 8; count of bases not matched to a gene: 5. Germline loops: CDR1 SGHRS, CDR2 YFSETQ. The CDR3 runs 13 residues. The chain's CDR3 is CASSSTGFHEQFF. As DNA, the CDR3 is TGCGCCAGCAGCTCGACAGGGTTCCATGAGCAGTTCTTC.

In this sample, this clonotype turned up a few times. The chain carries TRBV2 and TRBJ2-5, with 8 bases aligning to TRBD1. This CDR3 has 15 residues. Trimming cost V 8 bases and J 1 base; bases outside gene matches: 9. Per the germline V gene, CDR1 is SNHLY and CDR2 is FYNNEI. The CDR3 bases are TGTGCCAGCTCATCGGGCAGGGGGCTCCAAGAGACCCAGTACTTC. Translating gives CASSSGRGLQETQYF.

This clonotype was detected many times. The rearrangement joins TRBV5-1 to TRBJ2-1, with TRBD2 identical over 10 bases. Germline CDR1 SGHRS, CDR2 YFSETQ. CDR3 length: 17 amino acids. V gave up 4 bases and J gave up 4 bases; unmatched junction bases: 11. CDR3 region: CASSPLASGGRYNEQFF. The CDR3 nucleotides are TGCGCCAGCAGCCCGTTGGCTAGCGGGGGCCGATACAATGAGCAGTTCTTC.

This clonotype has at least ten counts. The CDR3 region is CASSPQGMSTEAFF. The DNA for the CDR3 is TGTGCCAGCAGCCCACAGGGGATGAGCACTGAAGCTTTCTTT. This chain uses TRBV14 with TRBJ1-1, with 7 nucleotides matching TRBD1. V lost 4 bases, J lost 4 bases, and 6 bases stayed unmatched. The V gene's germline CDR1 is SGHDN and CDR2 FVKESK. The CDR3 consists of 14 residues.

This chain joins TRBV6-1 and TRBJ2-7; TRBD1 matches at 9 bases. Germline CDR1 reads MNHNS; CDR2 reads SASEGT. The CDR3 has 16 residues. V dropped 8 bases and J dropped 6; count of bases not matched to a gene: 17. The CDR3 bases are TGTGCCAGCGGGGGATTCGCCGGGACAGGGAAGTCCGAGCAGTACTTC. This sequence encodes CASGGFAGTGKSEQYF.

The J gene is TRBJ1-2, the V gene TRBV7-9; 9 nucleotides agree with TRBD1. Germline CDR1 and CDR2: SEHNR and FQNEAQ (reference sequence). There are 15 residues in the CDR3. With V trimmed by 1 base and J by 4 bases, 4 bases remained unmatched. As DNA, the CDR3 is TGTGCCAGCAGCTTAGACCGGGACAGGGCCTATGGCTACACCTTC. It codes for CASSLDRDRAYGYTF.

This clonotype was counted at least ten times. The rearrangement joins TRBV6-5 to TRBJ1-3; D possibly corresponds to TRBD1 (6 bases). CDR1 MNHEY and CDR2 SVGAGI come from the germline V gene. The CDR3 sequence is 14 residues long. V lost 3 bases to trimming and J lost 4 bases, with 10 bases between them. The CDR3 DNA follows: TGTGCCAGCAGTTATGGGGGCCCGGGAAACACCATATATTTT. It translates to CASSYGGPGNTIYF.

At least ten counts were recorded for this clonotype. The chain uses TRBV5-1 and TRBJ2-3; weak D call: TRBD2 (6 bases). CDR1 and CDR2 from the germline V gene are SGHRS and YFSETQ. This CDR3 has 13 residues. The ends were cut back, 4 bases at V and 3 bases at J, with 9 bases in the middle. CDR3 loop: CASSGGDTDTQYF. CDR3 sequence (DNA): TGCGCCAGCAGCGGCGGGGATACAGATACGCAGTATTTT.

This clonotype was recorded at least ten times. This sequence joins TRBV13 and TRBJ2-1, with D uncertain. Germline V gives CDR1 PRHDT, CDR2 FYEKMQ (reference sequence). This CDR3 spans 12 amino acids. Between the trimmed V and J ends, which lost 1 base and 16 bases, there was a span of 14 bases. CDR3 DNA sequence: TGTGCCAGCAGCTTAGTAGCACGTGAGTTTTTCTTC. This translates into CASSLVAREFFF.

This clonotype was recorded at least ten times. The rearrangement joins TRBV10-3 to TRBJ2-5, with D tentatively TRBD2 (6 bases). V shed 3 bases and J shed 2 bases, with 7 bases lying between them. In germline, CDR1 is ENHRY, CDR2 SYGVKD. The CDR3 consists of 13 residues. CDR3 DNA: TGTGCCATCAGTGAACGGGGGCAAGAGACCCAGTACTTC. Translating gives CAISERGQETQYF.

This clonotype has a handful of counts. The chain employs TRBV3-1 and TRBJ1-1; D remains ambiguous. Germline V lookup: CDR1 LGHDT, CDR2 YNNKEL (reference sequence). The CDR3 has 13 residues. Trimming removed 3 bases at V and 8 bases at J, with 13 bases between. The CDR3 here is CASSQMGGSEAFF. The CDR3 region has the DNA TGTGCCAGCAGCCAGATGGGAGGGTCCGAAGCTTTCTTT.